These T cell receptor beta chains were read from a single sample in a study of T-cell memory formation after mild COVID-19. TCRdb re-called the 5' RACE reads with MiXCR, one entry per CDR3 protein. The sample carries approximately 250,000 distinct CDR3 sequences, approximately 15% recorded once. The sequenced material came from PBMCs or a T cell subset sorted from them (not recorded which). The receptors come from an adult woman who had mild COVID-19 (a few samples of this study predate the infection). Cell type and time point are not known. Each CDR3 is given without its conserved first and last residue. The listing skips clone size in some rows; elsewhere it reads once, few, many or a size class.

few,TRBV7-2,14,ASSFGQGGSQETQY
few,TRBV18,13,ASSPRAYGVDTIY
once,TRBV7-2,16,ASSSPTSGSMSYNEQF
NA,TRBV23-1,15,ASSQSWSAHGGDEQY
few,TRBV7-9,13,ASSPGTGANTEAF
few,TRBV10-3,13,AISEGGQTPYGYT
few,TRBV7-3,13,ASSSPGTSDNEQF
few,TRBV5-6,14,ASSRGLAGTYNEQF
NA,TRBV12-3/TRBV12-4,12,ASTESGGPNEQF
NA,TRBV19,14,ASSWGRLAGQETQY
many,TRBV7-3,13,ASSIAGGPKDTQY
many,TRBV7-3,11,ASSSGPRETQY
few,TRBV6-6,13,ASSPGQGTLYGYT
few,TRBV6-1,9,ASSEVRGYT
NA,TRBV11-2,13,ASSPQLAGRGEQF
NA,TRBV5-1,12,ASSPRQMNTEAF
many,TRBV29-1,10,SSRQGAETQY
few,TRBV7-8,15,ASRSTGAVGLRNTQY
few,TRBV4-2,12,ASSPRQGEDTQY
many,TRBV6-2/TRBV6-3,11,ASSLSSYNEQF
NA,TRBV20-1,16,SALHFLRTGTGTYEQY
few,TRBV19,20,ASSIRPRAGLTRAWSNQPQH
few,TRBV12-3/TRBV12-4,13,ASRPASGSSNEQF
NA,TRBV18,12,ASSPSGAAYEQY
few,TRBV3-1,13,ASSQDLVSMNEQF
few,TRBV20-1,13,SANTGSTTIDTQY
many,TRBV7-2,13,ASSPAYISTDTQY
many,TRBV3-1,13,ASRQTGTGHYGYT
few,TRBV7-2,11,ASSLVRRGMQF
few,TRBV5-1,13,ASSQDRERGYEQY
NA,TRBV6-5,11,ASSSSIRYEQY